This T cell receptor (beta chain) appears in the sequencing data of a study of OX40 agonist ivuxolimab in advanced cancers. Study-level points and caveats: Relatively little clonal expansion, among the lowest observed, appeared in partial responders at 0.1-3.0 mg/kg. Dose levels from 0.1 to 3.0 mg/kg saw CD4+ and CD8+ blood T cells expand clonally by week 6.

Sequencing was performed with immunoSEQ multiplex PCR; in TCRdb, only in-frame clones are kept and a portion is missing. Among approximately 76,000 clones listed, around 85% were seen once. Remarks on this clone: Its antigen is unknown.

The CDR3 totals 15 residues. The J segment lost 8 bases and the V segment lost 6 bases, leaving 15 bases of the junction unmatched. Looked up from germline, CDR1 is SGHNT and CDR2 is YYREEE (reference sequence). V usage is TRBV5-4 and J usage is TRBJ2-3, with 7 positions matching TRBD2. The origin of this receptor is an adult with an advanced solid tumor such as melanoma, head and neck, liver or kidney cancer. Source: CD4+ or CD8+ T cells sorted from blood, taken in a trial of the OX40 agonist ivuxolimab. The CDR3 protein is CASTEGWDGGGTQYF. CDR3 DNA sequence: TGTGCCAGCACCGAGGGCTGGGACGGCGGGGGTACGCAGTATTTT.